Included here is one T cell receptor beta chain sequence, with context. This CDR3 is 16 amino acids long. V lost 0 bases and J 2 bases, leaving 14 bases between the germline ends. Looked up from germline, CDR1 is SGHNT and CDR2 is YYREEE (reference sequence). TCRdb redid the calling of the 5' RACE reads with MiXCR, one entry per CDR3 protein. Among fewer than 75,000 distinct CDR3 sequences listed, roughly 28% were seen once. Treg sorting used a CD4+CD25+CD127-/low gate. The chain uses TRBV5-4 and TRBJ1-1, with D possibly being TRBD1 (5 bases). Sequencing was done on a sample of tumor-infiltrating Tregs sorted from the breast tumor. The receptor was isolated from a female donor with breast cancer. The DNA of the CDR3 is TGTGCCAGCAGCTTGGGGGGCGGGGGATCTAACACTGAAGCTTTCTTT. Protein product: CASSLGGGGSNTEAFF.